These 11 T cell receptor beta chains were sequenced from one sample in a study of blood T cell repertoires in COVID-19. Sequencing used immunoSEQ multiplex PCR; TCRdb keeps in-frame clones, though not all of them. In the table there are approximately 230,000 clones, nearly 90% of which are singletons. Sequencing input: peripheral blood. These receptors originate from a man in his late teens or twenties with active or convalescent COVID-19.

The CDR3 nucleotides read TGTGCCACCACATCCCGGGACACAGCACAAATGAACACTGAAGCTTTCTTT. This sequence encodes CATTSRDTAQMNTEAFF. The V and J genes are TRBV24-1 and TRBJ1-1; D is possibly TRBD1 (6 bases). The CDR3 consists of 17 residues. The germline V gene has CDR1 KGHDR and CDR2 SFDVKD. V was pared by 8 bases and J by 0 bases, with 21 bases between.

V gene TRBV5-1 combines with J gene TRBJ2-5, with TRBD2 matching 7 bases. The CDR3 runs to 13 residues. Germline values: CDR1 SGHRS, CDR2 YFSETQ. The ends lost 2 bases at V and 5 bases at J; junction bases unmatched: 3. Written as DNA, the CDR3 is TGCGCCAGCAGCTTCAGCGGGGTGGAGACCCAGTACTTC. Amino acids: CASSFSGVETQYF.

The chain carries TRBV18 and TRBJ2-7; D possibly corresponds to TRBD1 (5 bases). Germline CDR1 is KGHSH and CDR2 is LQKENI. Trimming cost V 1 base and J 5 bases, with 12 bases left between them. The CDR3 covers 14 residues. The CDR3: CASSPQGSKNEQYF. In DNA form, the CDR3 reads TGTGCCAGCTCACCACAGGGGTCTAAAAACGAGCAGTACTTC.

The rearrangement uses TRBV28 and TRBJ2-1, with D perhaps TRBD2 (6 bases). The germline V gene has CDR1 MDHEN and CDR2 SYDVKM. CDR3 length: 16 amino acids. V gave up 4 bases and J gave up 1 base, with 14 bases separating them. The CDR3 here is CASSSVREQSYNEQFF. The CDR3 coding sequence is TGTGCCAGCAGTTCCGTCCGGGAGCAATCCTACAATGAGCAGTTCTTC. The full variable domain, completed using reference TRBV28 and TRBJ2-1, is DVKVTQSSRYLVKRTGEKVFLECVQDMDHENMFWYRQDPGLGLRLIYFSYDVKMKEKGDIPEGYSVSREKKERFSLILESASTNQTSMYLCASSSVREQSYNEQFFGPGTRLTVL.

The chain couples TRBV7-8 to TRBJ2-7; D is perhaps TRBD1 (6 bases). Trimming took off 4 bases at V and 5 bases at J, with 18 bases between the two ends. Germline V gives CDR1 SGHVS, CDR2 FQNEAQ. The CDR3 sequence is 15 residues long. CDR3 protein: CASSYRDPGDNEQYF. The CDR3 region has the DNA TGTGCCAGCAGCTACCGGGACCCAGGGGACAACGAGCAGTACTTC.

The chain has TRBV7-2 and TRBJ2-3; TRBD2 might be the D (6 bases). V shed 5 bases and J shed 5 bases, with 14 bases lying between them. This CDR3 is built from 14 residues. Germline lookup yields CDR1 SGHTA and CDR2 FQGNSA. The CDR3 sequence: CASSLEFGGDTQYF. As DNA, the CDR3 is TGTGCCAGCAGCCTAGAATTCGGGGGAGATACGCAGTATTTT.

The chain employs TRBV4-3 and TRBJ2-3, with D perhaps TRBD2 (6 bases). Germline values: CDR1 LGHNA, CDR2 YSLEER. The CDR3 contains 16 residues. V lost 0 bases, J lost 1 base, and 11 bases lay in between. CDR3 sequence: CASSQEVAVGTDTQYF. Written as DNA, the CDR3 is TGCGCCAGCAGCCAAGAAGTAGCGGTGGGCACAGATACGCAGTATTTT.

The CDR3 DNA follows: TGTGCCAGCAGCCAAGAGTCGGATTGGGCAGGGGGATTATCTGGAAACACCATATATTTT. Translated, it gives CASSQESDWAGGLSGNTIYF. The chain uses TRBV14 and TRBJ1-3; 7 nucleotides line up with TRBD1. CDR1 and CDR2 from the germline V gene are SGHDN and FVKESK. Trimming cost V 0 bases and J 1 base; bases outside gene matches: 15. This CDR3 is built from 20 residues. Using reference TRBV14 and TRBJ1-3 for the parts outside the CDR3, the full variable domain is EAGVTQFPSHSVIEKGQTVTLRCDPISGHDNLYWYRRVMGKEIKFLLHFVKESKQDESGMPNNRFLAERTGGTYSTLKVQPAELEDSGVYFCASSQESDWAGGLSGNTIYFGEGSWLTVV.

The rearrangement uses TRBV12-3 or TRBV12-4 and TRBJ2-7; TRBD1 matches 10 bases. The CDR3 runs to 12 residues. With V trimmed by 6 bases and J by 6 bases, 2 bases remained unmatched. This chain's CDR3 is CASRRDRGEQYF. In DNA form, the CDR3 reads TGTGCCAGCAGGAGGGACAGGGGCGAGCAGTACTTC.

The CDR3: CASSLVQGPGNTIYF. The CDR3 coding sequence is TGCGCCAGCAGCTTGGTCCAGGGGCCAGGAAACACCATATATTTT. This sequence joins TRBV5-1 and TRBJ1-3, with a weak D call TRBD1 (6 bases). V lost 0 bases to trimming and J lost 4 bases, with 11 bases between them. The germline V gene encodes CDR1 SGHRS and CDR2 YFSETQ. CDR3 length: 15 residues.

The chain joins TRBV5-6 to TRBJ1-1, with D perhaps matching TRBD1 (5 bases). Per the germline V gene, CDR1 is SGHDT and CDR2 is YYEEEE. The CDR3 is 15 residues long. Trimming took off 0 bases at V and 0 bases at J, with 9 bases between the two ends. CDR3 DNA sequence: TGTGCCAGCAGCTTGGCCGGGGGACTGAACACTGAAGCTTTCTTT. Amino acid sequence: CASSLAGGLNTEAFF.